The rows below give T cell receptor beta chains drawn from one sample of a study of T-cell memory formation after mild COVID-19. TCRdb itself ran the 5' RACE reads through MiXCR, one entry per CDR3 protein. The data hold roughly 49,000 distinct CDR3 sequences, with around 25% observed a single time. The sample was PBMCs or a T cell subset sorted from them (not recorded which). The source is a man between 18 and 35 years old who had mild COVID-19 (a few samples of this study predate the infection). Cell type and time point are not known. Each CDR3 is given with its conserved first and last residue. The D gene is left open where the match is weak. Rows may omit the clone size; those that give it use once, few, many or a size class.

j_call | d_call | v_call | clone_size | cdr3_nt | cdr3_aa
TRBJ2-5 | TRBD2 | TRBV4-3 | few | TGCGCCAGCAGCCAAGAGTTCGCGGGGGGGCCAGAGACCCAGTACTTC | CASSQEFAGGPETQYF
TRBJ2-3 | . | TRBV15 | few | TGTGCCACCAGCAGAGATCGAGAACTAGCTAGGAATACGCAGTATTTT | CATSRDRELARNTQYF
TRBJ2-2 | . | TRBV7-9 | few | TGTGCCAGCAGCTTAATTCAGGGATCGAACACCGGGGAGCTGTTTTTT | CASSLIQGSNTGELFF
TRBJ2-1 | TRBD1 | TRBV7-3 | medium-sized | TGTGCCAGCAGCCCCGGGACAGGGGGCTACAATGAGCAGTTCTTC | CASSPGTGGYNEQFF
TRBJ2-1 | TRBD2 | TRBV12-3/TRBV12-4 | . | TGTGCCAGCAGTTTAGCTCTAGCGGGAGGGGGGCAGTTCTTC | CASSLALAGGGQFF
TRBJ2-7 | . | TRBV29-1 | few | TGCAGCGTTGAGGATAACTCCTACGAGCAGTACTTC | CSVEDNSYEQYF
TRBJ2-1 | TRBD1 | TRBV4-1 | few | TGCGCCAGCAGCCAGGGGGACAGTTCCAAATACAATGAGCAGTTCTTC | CASSQGDSSKYNEQFF
TRBJ2-2 | . | TRBV27 | few | TGTGCCAGCAGTCCGGGACTCAACACCGGGGAGCTGTTTTTT | CASSPGLNTGELFF
TRBJ2-3 | TRBD1 | TRBV10-3 | few | TGTGCCAAGATAGGGACAGGAGACACAGATACGCAGTATTTT | CAKIGTGDTDTQYF
TRBJ2-5 | . | TRBV7-8 | few | TGTGCCAGCAGCTTTCGAGGTGGGGGAGGCCAAGAGACCCAGTACTTC | CASSFRGGGGQETQYF
TRBJ2-5 | . | TRBV5-1 | . | TGCGCCAACGCCCCCCCCGGCACTCAAGAGACCCAGTACTTC | CANAPPGTQETQYF
TRBJ1-1 | . | TRBV5-1 | few | TGCGCCAGCAGCTTCCCGGGACGGCAGAACACTGAAGCTTTCTTT | CASSFPGRQNTEAFF
TRBJ1-1 | . | TRBV6-5 | . | TGTGCCAGCAGTTTACAGGGTGAAGCTTTCTTT | CASSLQGEAFF
TRBJ2-1 | . | TRBV29-1 | few | TGCAGCGTTGAAGTGAGGGCCTCCTACAATGAGCAGTTCTTC | CSVEVRASYNEQFF
TRBJ1-2 | . | TRBV29-1 | . | TGCAGCGTCCGGGGTGACTATGGCTACACCTTC | CSVRGDYGYTF
TRBJ2-1 | . | TRBV6-2/TRBV6-3 | . | TGTGCCAGCAGTGCCCCAAATGAGCAGTTCTTC | CASSAPNEQFF
TRBJ2-7 | . | TRBV11-1 | few | TGTGCCAGCAGCTTAAGGCCCCAGGGGCAGTACTTC | CASSLRPQGQYF
TRBJ2-1 | . | TRBV7-8 | . | TGTGCCAGCAGCTTTACCGGAGGCAATGAGCAGTTCTTC | CASSFTGGNEQFF
TRBJ1-5 | . | TRBV6-1 | . | TGTGCCAGCGCTCAACGGGACAGCAATCAGCCCCAGCATTTT | CASAQRDSNQPQHF
TRBJ2-5 | . | TRBV5-4 | few | TGTGCCAGCAGCTTGGGGCCCGGCCCTGAAGAGACCCAGTACTTC | CASSLGPGPEETQYF